This record looks at one T cell receptor beta chain sequence and its context. These data originate in a study of blood T cell repertoires in COVID-19. At the level of the study: Researchers got acute and convalescent COVID-19 samples from the United States, Italy and Spain. PBMCs, B-cell-depleted T cells, or T cells provided the cDNA or gDNA that made up the material.

Which cohort a participant joined came from the clinical history participants gave. In the original workflow: Nucleated cell number was recorded as an estimate derived from reference gene primer amplification. The data were produced by immunoSEQ multiplex PCR, yet TCRdb's version contains in-frame clones alone and is incomplete. V and J calls and clone size follow that table, whereas D and trimming were derived from the DNA. Among under 150,000 clones listed, around nine tenths were seen once. Germline loops: CDR1 MNHEY, CDR2 SMNVEV (reference sequence). The CDR3 length is 14 residues. The V and J ends lost 0 bases and 9 bases respectively, with 9 bases between them.

The TCR comes from a woman aged 25-40 years with acute COVID-19. This chain joins TRBV27 and TRBJ1-6; D unresolved. Sequencing used PBMCs or T cells enriched from blood (not recorded which). CDR3 amino acids: CASSLSPGFSPLHF. The CDR3 DNA reads TGTGCCAGCAGTTTATCTCCCGGGTTTTCACCCCTCCACTTT.